This T cell receptor beta chain was documented in a study of T cell responses to AZD1222 COVID-19 vaccine. Study results and caveats: Clonal diversity may have been underestimated in mostly white British donors.

Generated by immunoSEQ multiplex PCR, the TCRdb table keeps only in-frame clones and is missing some. This sample has fewer than 200,000 clones; around 89% occur once, and the top ten carry about 4.3%. This CDR3 region has 14 residues. The germline V gene encodes CDR1 SGHRS and CDR2 YFSETQ. J gave up 3 bases and V 1 base, and 2 bases lay outside the gene matches. Second-dose timings of about 4 or about 12 weeks were pooled. About this clone: Its antigen is not known.

The V gene is TRBV5-1, the J gene TRBJ1-1; TRBD1 matches 8 bases. Sequenced material: peripheral blood, taken 28 days after the second AZD1222 dose. This TCR was sampled from an adult who received the AZD1222 COVID-19 vaccine. This CDR3 is CASSLTGGDTEAFF. CDR3 nucleotides: TGCGCCAGCAGCTTGACAGGGGGGGACACTGAAGCTTTCTTT.